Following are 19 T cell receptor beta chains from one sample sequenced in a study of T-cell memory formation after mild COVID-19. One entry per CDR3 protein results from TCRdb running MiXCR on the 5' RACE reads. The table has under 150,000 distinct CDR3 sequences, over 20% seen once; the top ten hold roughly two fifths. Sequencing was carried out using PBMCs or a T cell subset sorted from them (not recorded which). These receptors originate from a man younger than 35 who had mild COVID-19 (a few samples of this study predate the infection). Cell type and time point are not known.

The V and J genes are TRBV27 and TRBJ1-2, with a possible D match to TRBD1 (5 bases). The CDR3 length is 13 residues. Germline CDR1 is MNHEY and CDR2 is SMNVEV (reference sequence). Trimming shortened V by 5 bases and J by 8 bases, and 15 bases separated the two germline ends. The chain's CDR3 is CASSLTGGSGYTF. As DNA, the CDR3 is TGTGCCAGCAGTCTGACGGGGGGGAGCGGCTACACCTTC.

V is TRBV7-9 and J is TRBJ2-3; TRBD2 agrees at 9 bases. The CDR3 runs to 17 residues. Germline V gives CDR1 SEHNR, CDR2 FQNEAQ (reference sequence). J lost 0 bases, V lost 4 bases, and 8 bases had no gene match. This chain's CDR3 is CASSSSLAGLSTDTQYF. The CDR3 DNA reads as TGTGCCAGCAGCTCCTCCCTAGCGGGGTTAAGCACAGATACGCAGTATTTT. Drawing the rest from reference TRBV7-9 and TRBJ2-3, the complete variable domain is DTGVSQNPRHKITKRGQNVTFRCDPISEHNRLYWYRQTLGQGPEFLTYFQNEAQLEKSRLLSDRFSAERPKGSFSTLEIQRTEQGDSAMYLCASSSSLAGLSTDTQYFGPGTRLTVL.

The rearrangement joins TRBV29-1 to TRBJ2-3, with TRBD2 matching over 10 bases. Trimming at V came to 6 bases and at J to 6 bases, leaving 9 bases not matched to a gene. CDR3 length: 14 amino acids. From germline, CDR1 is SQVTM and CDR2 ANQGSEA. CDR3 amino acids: CSVVLAGAGDTQYF. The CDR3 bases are TGCAGCGTCGTCCTAGCGGGGGCTGGGGATACGCAGTATTTT.

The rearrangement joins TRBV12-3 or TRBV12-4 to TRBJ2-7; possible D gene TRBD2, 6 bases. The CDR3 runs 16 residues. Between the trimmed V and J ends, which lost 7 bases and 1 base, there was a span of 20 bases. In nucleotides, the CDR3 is TGTGCCAGCACCCAGACCGGGACTCCGCGTTCCTACGAGCAGTACGTC. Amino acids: CASTQTGTPRSYEQYV.

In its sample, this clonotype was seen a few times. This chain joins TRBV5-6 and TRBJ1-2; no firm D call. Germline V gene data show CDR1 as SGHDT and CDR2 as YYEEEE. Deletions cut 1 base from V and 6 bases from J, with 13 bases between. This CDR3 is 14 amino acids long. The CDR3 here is CASSLYEGIDGYTF. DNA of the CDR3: TGTGCCAGCAGCTTGTACGAGGGAATCGATGGCTACACCTTC.

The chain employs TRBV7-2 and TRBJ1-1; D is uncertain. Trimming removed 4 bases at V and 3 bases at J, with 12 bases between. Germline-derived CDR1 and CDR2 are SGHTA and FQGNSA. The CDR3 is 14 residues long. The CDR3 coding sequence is TGTGCCAGCAGCTCCTTACTTAGGGACACTGAAGCTTTCTTT. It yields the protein CASSSLLRDTEAFF.

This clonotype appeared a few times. In nucleotides, the CDR3 is TGCAGTGCTAGAGACAGGGGGACCTACAATGAGCAGTTCTTC. Its translation: CSARDRGTYNEQFF. The chain joins TRBV20-1 to TRBJ2-1; 7 bases fit TRBD1. Germline CDR1 and CDR2: DFQATT and SNEGSKA (reference sequence). There are 14 residues in the CDR3. The V and J ends lost 0 bases and 2 bases, in that order; junction bases with no gene match: 1.

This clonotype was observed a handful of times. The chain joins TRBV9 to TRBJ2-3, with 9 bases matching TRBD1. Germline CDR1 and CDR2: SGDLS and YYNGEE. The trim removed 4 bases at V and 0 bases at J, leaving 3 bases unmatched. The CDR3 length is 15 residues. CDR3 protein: CASSIQGASTDTQYF. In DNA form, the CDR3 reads TGTGCCAGCAGCATACAGGGGGCCAGCACAGATACGCAGTATTTT.

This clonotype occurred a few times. The CDR3: CASSSDSDTQYF. Here the CDR3 DNA reads TGTGCCAGCAGCTCTGACTCGGATACGCAGTATTTT. The J gene is TRBJ2-3, the V gene TRBV7-9; D gene uncertain. There are 12 residues in the CDR3. Trimming stripped 4 bases from V and 6 bases from J, with 8 bases between. Germline lookup yields CDR1 SEHNR and CDR2 FQNEAQ (reference sequence).

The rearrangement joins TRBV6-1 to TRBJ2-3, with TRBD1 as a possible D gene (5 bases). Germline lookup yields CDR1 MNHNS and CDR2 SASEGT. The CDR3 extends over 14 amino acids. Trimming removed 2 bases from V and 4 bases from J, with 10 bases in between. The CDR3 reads CASSELGPSDTQYF. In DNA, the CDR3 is TGTGCCAGCAGTGAATTGGGGCCTTCAGATACGCAGTATTTT.

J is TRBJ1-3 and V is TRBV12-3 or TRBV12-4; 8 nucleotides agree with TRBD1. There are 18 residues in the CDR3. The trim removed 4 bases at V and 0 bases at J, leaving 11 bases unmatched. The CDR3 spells CASSWGPTGATSGNTIYF. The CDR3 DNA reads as TGTGCCAGCAGTTGGGGCCCGACAGGGGCTACCTCTGGAAACACCATATATTTT.

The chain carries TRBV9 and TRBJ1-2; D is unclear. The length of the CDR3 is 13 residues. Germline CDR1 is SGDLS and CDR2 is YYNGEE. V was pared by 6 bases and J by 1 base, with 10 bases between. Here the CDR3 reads CASKGSSNYGYTF. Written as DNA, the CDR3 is TGTGCCAGCAAGGGCAGCAGTAACTATGGCTACACCTTC.

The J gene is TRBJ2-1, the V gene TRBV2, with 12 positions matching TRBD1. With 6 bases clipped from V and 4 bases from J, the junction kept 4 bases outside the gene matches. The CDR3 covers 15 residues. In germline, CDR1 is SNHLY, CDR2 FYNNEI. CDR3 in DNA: TGTGCCAGCAGATCGGGACAGGGGGCGTACAATGAGCAGTTCTTC. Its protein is CASRSGQGAYNEQFF.

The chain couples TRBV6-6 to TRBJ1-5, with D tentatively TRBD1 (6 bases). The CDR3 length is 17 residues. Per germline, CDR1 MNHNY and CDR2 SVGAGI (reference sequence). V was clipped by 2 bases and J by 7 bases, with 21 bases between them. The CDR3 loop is CASSYGPAGESEQPQHF. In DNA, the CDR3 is TGTGCCAGCAGTTACGGTCCGGCAGGGGAAAGCGAACAGCCCCAGCATTTT.

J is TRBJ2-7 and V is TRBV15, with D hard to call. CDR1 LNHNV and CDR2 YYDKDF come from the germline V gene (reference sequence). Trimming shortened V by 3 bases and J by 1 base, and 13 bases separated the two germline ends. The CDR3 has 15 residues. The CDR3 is CATSSYPTRSYEQYV. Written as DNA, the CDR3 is TGTGCCACCAGCAGTTACCCGACTCGATCCTACGAGCAGTACGTC.

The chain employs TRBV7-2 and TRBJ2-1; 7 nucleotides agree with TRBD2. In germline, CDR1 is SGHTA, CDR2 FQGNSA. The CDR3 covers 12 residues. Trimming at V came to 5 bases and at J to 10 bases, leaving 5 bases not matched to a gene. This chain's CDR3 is CASSPAGEEQFF. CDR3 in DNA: TGTGCCAGCAGCCCGGCGGGGGAAGAGCAGTTCTTC.

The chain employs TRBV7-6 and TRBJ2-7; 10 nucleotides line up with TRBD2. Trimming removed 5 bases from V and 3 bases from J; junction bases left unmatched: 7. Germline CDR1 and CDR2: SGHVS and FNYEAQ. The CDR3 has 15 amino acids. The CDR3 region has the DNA TGTGCCAGCAGCAACCCTAGCGGGGGAGTCTACGAGCAGTACGTC. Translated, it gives CASSNPSGGVYEQYV.

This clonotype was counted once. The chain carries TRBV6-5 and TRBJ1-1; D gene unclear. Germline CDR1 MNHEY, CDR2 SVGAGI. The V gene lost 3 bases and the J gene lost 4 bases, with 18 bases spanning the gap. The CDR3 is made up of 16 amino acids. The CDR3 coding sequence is TGTGCCAGCAGTTATAAACCTGGTCCGGGTGGCACTGAAGCTTTCTTT. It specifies CASSYKPGPGGTEAFF.

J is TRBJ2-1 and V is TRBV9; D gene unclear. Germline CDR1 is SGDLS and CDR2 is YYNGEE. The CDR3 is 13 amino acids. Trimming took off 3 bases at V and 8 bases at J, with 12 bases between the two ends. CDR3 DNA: TGTGCCAGCAGCGGGCAAAGGTGGGATGAGCAGTTCTTC. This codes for CASSGQRWDEQFF.